Listed below are T cell receptor beta chains from one sample, sequenced in a study of beta chain features in type 1 diabetes. Assay used: immunoSEQ multiplex PCR; TCRdb lists only in-frame clones, some missing. The sample consists of more than 55,000 clones, 40% to 60% of them appearing once. Input material: Tregs from blood. All receptors derive from a woman aged 40 to 49 with type 1 diabetes. Both conserved end residues are part of each CDR3. A D gene is named only where the DNA matches it firmly. Some rows mark clone size as missing; the rest say once, few, many or name a class of expanded clone.

d_call j_call clone_size v_call cdr3_nt cdr3_aa
NA TRBJ2-1 few TRBV5-4 TGTGCCAGCAGCCCTTCGAGGACAGACGTTAAGCAGTTCTTC CASSPSRTDVKQFF
NA TRBJ1-1 NA TRBV7-2 TGTGCCAGCAGTTTTACTTACAGTAATATGAACACTGAAGCTTTCTTT CASSFTYSNMNTEAFF
NA TRBJ1-1 NA TRBV5-6 TGTGCCAGCAGCTTGGGGAGGGGAAACACTGAAGCTTTCTTT CASSLGRGNTEAFF
NA TRBJ1-1 NA TRBV28 TGTGCCAGCAGTACGACAGGCGGGTCTGAAGCTTTCTTT CASSTTGGSEAFF
NA TRBJ2-4 NA TRBV5-6 TGTGCCAGCAGCTACTCCGGGACAAATCAAAACATTCAGTACTTC CASSYSGTNQNIQYF
TRBD1 TRBJ2-5 NA TRBV19 TGTGCCAGTAGTAGTACAGGGGCGGGAGAGACCCAGTACTTC CASSSTGAGETQYF
NA TRBJ1-1 NA TRBV4-3 TGCGCCAGCAGCCAAGACCTCGGTAGACGGGGGAACACTGAAGCTTTCTTT CASSQDLGRRGNTEAFF
TRBD1 TRBJ2-3 once TRBV7-3 TGTGCCAGCAAGCCGGGACAGGGTACAGATACGCAGTATTTT CASKPGQGTDTQYF
NA TRBJ1-6 NA TRBV19 TGTGCCAGTAGAACAGAGTATAATTCACCCCTCCACTTT CASRTEYNSPLHF
NA TRBJ1-5 once TRBV4-2 TGTGCCAGCAGCCTTTCCACGGGGGGCGTGAATCAGCCCCAGCATTTT CASSLSTGGVNQPQHF
NA TRBJ1-1 NA TRBV2 TGTGCCAGCAGTTCGAGGCTCCCGGGGACTGAAGCTTTCTTT CASSSRLPGTEAFF
NA TRBJ2-1 NA TRBV5-1 TGCGCCAGCAGCATCGACAACCACAATGAGCAGTTCTTC CASSIDNHNEQFF
NA TRBJ1-1 NA TRBV29-1 TGCAGCGTTACAGGACAAGAGAACACTGAAGCTTTCTTT CSVTGQENTEAFF
NA TRBJ2-2 NA TRBV2 TGTGCCAGCAAGGACGGGACTAACACCGGGGAGCTGTTTTTT CASKDGTNTGELFF
TRBD1 TRBJ1-6 NA TRBV28 TGTGCCAGCAGTGTACTCCGGGACAGAATATCAAATTCACCCCTCCACTTT CASSVLRDRISNSPLHF
NA TRBJ1-4 many TRBV13 TGTGCCAGCAGCTCCGGGAGGGTCGGTGAAAAACTGTTTTTT CASSSGRVGEKLFF
NA TRBJ1-3 NA TRBV6-6 TGTGCCAGCAGTCCCCGGGGACAAAACACCATATATTTT CASSPRGQNTIYF
NA TRBJ1-2 NA TRBV4-3 TGCGCCAGCAGCCAAGTTCTGGGGGGGTTGGTCCGCTACACCTTC CASSQVLGGLVRYTF
NA TRBJ2-6 NA TRBV10-2 TGCGCCAGCAGTGCAGTTGCTGGGGCCAACGTCCTGACTTTC CASSAVAGANVLTF
NA TRBJ2-6 NA TRBV14 TGTGCCAGCAGCCAAGAAGGGGTCTACGGGGCCAACGTCCTGACTTTC CASSQEGVYGANVLTF
NA TRBJ2-7 few TRBV6-6 TGTGCCAGCAGTTATAAGGGGGACGGTCCCTACGAGCAGTACTTC CASSYKGDGPYEQYF
NA TRBJ1-6 NA TRBV7-9 TGTGCCAGCCGAGCACAGGGTACTTATTCACCCCTCCACTTT CASRAQGTYSPLHF
TRBD2 TRBJ2-7 once TRBV28 TGTGCCAGCAGTTTTGGACTAGCGGGGTTAGCCTACGAGCAGTACTTC CASSFGLAGLAYEQYF
NA TRBJ1-2 NA TRBV5-1 TGCGCCAGCAGCTCGTCGGGGGACTATGGCTACACCTTC CASSSSGDYGYTF
NA TRBJ2-7 NA TRBV5-4 TGTGCCAGCAGCTTGGGACGGAGCGCGTACGAGCAGTACTTC CASSLGRSAYEQYF
NA TRBJ2-6 NA TRBV23-1 TGCGCCAGCAGTCAAGGGCCGCAGTCCTACTCTGGGGCCAACGTCCTGACTTTC CASSQGPQSYSGANVLTF
NA TRBJ2-7 few TRBV5-8 TGTGCCAGCAGCTTCTTCGGTTCCTACGAGCAGTACTTC CASSFFGSYEQYF
NA TRBJ1-4 few TRBV28 TGTGCCAGCAGTTTCTCTACCGCGGCTAATGAAAAACTGTTTTTT CASSFSTAANEKLFF
NA TRBJ2-7 NA TRBV28 TGTGCCAGCAGACCCGGGACATTGAGCTCCTACGAGCAGTACTTC CASRPGTLSSYEQYF
NA TRBJ2-3 NA TRBV28 TGTGCCAGCAGTTTAGTAGCCAGGGTTAGGGATACGCAGTATTTT CASSLVARVRDTQYF
TRBD2 TRBJ2-1 NA TRBV6-5 TGTGCCAGCAGTTACTCAGGACTAGCGGGGAATGAGCAGTTCTTC CASSYSGLAGNEQFF
TRBD1 TRBJ1-1 few TRBV7-9 TGTGCCAGCACCCTGACAGGGGGTAACACTGAAGCTTTCTTT CASTLTGGNTEAFF
TRBD1 TRBJ2-7 few TRBV7-2 TGTGCCAGCAGCCAAAGGACAGGGGACCCCTACGAGCAGTACTTC CASSQRTGDPYEQYF
TRBD1 TRBJ2-3 few TRBV5-4 TGCGCCAGCAGCCAAGATTGGTCGGGCAGGGGGAACACAGATACGCAGTATTTT CASSQDWSGRGNTDTQYF
NA TRBJ1-1 NA TRBV5-1 TGCGCCAGCAGCTTGGGGGCCTTCGGGGGGACTGGGGGCACTGAAGCTTTCTTT CASSLGAFGGTGGTEAFF
TRBD1 TRBJ2-7 NA TRBV18 TGTGCCAGCTCACAGGGACAGGGGTCCTACGAGCAGTACTTC CASSQGQGSYEQYF
NA TRBJ2-7 few TRBV28 TGTGCCAGCAGTCTACAGGGTTGGAGCTACGAGCAGTACTTC CASSLQGWSYEQYF
TRBD2 TRBJ2-3 NA TRBV7-2 TGTGCCAGCAGCTTAACTTTCCCGGGACTAGCGGTCAGCATAGATACGCAGTATTTT CASSLTFPGLAVSIDTQYF
TRBD2 TRBJ2-1 NA TRBV10-3 TGTGCCATCCTAGCCGGGACTAGTCCCAATGAGCAGTTCTTC CAILAGTSPNEQFF
NA TRBJ2-3 NA TRBV7-2 TGTGCCAGCAGCTTAAAGAGGTCCAGCGGAGGACAGACAGATACGCAGTATTTT CASSLKRSSGGQTDTQYF
TRBD1 TRBJ1-2 NA TRBV18 TGTGCCAGCTCACCATCGCAGGGGGACTATGGCTACACCTTC CASSPSQGDYGYTF
TRBD2 TRBJ2-2 NA TRBV7-3 TGTGCCAGCAGCCCAGGACTAGCGGGAGGCCTCGGCGCCGGGGAGCTGTTTTTT CASSPGLAGGLGAGELFF
NA TRBJ2-7 NA TRBV5-4 TGTGCCAGCAGCTTGTGGGGCAGGGTAGGCCACGAGCAGTACTTC CASSLWGRVGHEQYF
NA TRBJ2-7 NA TRBV28 TGTGCCAGCAGCACCCATTACGGGTTCTACGAGCAGTACTTC CASSTHYGFYEQYF
NA TRBJ2-1 few TRBV5-1 TGCGCCAGCAGCTCGACAACAGGGCTGGGGTTCTTC CASSSTTGLGFF
NA TRBJ2-7 NA TRBV15 TGTGCCACCAGCAGCGGATCCCCCGGGAACGAGCAGTACTTC CATSSGSPGNEQYF
TRBD1 TRBJ1-2 few TRBV7-2 TGTGCCAGCAGCCTCAGGGGGGAATTGAGCTATGGCTACACCTTC CASSLRGELSYGYTF
NA TRBJ2-2 NA TRBV11-2 TGTGCCAGCAGCCTGATGACAGTCTACACCGGGGAGCTGTTTTTT CASSLMTVYTGELFF